The TCR beta chain under discussion was sequenced for a study of OX40 agonist ivuxolimab in advanced cancers. Background on the study: Hepatocellular carcinoma, melanoma, renal cell or head and neck cancer occurred in dose-escalation patients. Study-wide results and caveats: Normalized T-cell clonal expansion was also low in a subset of nonresponders. Dosing at 0.1 to 3.0 mg/kg was accompanied by clonal expansion of CD4+ and CD8+ blood T cells by week 6.

The V gene's germline CDR1 is SNHLY and CDR2 FYNNEI. Trimming took 2 bases from V and 3 from J; bases not matched to a gene: 5. CDR3 length equals 17 residues. Points on this clone: Antigen: not known.

Using immunoSEQ multiplex PCR, the repertoire was profiled, and TCRdb retains in-frame clones only, with some absent. The sample includes around 28,000 clones, over 75% of them seen just once. Sequenced here: CD4+ or CD8+ T cells sorted from blood, sampled in a trial of the OX40 agonist ivuxolimab. The V gene is TRBV2, the J gene TRBJ2-1, with 12 bases identical to TRBD2. This TCR came from an adult with an advanced solid tumor such as melanoma, head and neck, liver or kidney cancer. DNA of the CDR3: TGTGCCAGCAGTGAACGACTAGCGGGAGTGGGCTACAATGAGCAGTTCTTC. It yields the protein CASSERLAGVGYNEQFF.